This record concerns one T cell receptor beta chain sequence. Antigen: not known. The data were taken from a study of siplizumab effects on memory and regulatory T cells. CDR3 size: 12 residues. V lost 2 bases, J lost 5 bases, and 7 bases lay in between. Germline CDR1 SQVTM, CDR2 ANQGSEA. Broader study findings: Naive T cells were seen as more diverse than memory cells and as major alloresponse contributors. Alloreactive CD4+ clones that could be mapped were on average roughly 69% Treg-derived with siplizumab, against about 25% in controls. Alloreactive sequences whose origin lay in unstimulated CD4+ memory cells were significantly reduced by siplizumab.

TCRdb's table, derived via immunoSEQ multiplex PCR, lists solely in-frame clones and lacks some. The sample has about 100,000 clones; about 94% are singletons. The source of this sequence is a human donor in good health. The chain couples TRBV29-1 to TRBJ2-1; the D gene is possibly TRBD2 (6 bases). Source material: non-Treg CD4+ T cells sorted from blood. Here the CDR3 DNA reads TGCAGCGTTGAACGGGGGAACAATGAGCAGTTCTTC. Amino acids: CSVERGNNEQFF.